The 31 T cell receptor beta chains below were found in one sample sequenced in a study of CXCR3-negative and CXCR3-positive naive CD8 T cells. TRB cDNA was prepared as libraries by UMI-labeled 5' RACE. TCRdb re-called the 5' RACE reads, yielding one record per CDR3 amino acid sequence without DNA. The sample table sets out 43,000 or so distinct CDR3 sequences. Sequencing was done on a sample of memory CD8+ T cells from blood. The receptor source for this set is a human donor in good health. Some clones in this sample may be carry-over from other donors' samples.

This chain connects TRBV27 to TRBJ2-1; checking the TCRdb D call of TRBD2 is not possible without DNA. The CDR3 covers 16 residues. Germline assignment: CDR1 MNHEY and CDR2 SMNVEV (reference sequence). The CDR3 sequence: CASSLKGPAGDNEQFF.

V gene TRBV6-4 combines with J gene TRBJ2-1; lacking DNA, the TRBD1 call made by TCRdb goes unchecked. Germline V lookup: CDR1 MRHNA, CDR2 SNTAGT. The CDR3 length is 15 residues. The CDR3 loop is CASSDEGSGGARLFF.

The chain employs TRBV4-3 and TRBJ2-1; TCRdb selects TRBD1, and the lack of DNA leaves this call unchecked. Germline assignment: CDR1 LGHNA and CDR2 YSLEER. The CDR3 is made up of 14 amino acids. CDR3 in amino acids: CASSVDRGINEQFF.

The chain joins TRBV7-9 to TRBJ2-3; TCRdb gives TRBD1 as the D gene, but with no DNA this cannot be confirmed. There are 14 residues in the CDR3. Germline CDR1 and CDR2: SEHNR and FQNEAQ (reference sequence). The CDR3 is CASSYQQGTDTQYF.

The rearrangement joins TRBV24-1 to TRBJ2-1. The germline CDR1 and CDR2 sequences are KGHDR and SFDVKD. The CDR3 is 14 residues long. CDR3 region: CATSDHYEVDEQFF.

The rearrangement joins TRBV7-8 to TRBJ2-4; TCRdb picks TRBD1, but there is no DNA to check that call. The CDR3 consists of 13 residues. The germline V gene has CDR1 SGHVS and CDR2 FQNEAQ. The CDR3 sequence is CASSQGGRNIQYF.

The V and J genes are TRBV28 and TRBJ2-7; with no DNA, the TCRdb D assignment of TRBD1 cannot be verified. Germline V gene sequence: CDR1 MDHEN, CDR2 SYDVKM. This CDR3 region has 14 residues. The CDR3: CASSPYRGAYEQYF.

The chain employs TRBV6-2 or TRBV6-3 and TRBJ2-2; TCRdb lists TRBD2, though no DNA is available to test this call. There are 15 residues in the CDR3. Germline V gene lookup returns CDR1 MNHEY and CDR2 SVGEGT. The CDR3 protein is CASIPSGLRPGELFF.

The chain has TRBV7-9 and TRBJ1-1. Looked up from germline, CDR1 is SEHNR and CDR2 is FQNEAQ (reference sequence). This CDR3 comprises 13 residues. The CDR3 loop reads CASSLVEYTEAFF. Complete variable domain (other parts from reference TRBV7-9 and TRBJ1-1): DTGVSQNPRHKITKRGQNVTFRCDPISEHNRLYWYRQTLGQGPEFLTYFQNEAQLEKSRLLSDRFSAERPKGSFSTLEIQRTEQGDSAMYLCASSLVEYTEAFFGQGTRLTVV.

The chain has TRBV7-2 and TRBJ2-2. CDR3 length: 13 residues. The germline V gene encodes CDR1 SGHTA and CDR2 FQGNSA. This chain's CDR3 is CASSLGSDRELFF. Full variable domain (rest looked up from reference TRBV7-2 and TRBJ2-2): GAGVSQSPSNKVTEKGKDVELRCDPISGHTALYWYRQSLGQGLEFLIYFQGNSAPDKSGLPSDRFSAERTGGSVSTLTIQRTQQEDSAVYLCASSLGSDRELFFGEGSRLTVL.

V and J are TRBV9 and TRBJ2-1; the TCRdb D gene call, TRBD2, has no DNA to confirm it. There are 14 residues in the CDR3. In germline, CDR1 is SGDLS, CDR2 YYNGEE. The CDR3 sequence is CASSVLGGDNEQFF.

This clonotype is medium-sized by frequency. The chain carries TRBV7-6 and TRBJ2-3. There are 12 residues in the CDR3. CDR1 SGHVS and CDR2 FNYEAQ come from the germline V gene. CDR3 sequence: CASSQLADTQYF.

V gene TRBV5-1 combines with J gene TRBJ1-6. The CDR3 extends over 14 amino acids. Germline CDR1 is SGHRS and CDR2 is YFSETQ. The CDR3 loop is CASSAAGANSPLHF.

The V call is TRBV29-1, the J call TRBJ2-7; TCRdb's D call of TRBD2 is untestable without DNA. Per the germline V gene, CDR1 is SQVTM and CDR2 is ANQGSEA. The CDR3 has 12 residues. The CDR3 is CSADLGDYEQYF.

The CDR3 sequence: CASSRRASNQPQHF. The gene calls are TRBV28 and TRBJ1-5. This CDR3 has 14 amino acids. The germline gives CDR1 MDHEN, CDR2 SYDVKM.

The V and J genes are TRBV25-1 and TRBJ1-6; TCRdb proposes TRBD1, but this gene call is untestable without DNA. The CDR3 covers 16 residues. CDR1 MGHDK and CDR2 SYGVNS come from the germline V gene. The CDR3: CASSEDLGGDNSPLHF.

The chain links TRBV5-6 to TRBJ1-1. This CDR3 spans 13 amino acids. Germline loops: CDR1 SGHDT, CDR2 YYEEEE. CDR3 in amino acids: CASSSYADSGAFF.

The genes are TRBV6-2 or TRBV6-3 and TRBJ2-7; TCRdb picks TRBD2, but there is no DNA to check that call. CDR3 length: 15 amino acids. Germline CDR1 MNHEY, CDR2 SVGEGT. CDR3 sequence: CASTYLAANSYEQYF.

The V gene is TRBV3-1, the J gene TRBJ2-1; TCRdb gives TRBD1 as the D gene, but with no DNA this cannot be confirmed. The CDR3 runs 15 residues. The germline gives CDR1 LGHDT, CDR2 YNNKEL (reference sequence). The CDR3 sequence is CASSQIGGHRDEQFF.

CDR3 loop: CAIADRKNEQYF. The J gene is TRBJ2-7, the V gene TRBV25-1; TCRdb calls TRBD1, which cannot be checked without DNA. This CDR3 has 12 residues. From germline, CDR1 is MGHDK and CDR2 SYGVNS.

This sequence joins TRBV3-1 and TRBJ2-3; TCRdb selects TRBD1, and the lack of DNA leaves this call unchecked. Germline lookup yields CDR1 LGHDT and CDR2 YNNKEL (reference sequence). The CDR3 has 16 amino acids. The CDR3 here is CASSQGGQTYTDTQYF.

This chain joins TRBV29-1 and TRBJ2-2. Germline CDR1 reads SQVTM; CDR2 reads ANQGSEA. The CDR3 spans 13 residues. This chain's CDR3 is CSAPAVDTGELFF.

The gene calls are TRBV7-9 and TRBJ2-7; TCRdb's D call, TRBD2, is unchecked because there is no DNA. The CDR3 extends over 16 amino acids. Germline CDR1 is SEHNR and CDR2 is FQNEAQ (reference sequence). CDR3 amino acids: CASSLPGLAGIYEQYF. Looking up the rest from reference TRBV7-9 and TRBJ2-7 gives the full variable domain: DTGVSQNPRHKITKRGQNVTFRCDPISEHNRLYWYRQTLGQGPEFLTYFQNEAQLEKSRLLSDRFSAERPKGSFSTLEIQRTEQGDSAMYLCASSLPGLAGIYEQYFGPGTRLTVT.

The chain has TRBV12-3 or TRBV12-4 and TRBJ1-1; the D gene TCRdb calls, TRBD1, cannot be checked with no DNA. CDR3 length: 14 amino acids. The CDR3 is CASTFRDPNTEAFF.

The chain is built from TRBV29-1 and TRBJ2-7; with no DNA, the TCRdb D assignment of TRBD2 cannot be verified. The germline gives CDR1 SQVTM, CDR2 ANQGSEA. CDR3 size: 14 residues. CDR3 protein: CSVTVPGPLGEQYF.

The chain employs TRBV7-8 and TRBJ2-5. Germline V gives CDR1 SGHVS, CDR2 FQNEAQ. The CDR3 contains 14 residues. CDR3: CASSLYGFEETQYF.

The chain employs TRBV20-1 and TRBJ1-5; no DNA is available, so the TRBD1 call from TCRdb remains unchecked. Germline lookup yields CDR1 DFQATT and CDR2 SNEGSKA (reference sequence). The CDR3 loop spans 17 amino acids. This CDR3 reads CSARDRQGIVGNQPQHF.

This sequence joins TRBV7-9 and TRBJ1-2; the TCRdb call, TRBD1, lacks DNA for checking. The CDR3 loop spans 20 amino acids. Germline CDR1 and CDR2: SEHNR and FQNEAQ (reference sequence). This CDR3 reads CASSSQVTGAPESPHYGYTF.

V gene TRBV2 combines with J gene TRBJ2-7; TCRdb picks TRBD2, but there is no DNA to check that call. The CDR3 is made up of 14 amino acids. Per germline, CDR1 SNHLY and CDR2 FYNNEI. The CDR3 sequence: CARALAGALYEQYF.

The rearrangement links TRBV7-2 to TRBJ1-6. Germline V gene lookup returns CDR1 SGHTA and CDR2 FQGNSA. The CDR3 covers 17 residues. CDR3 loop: CASSLVSFSRGNSPLHF.

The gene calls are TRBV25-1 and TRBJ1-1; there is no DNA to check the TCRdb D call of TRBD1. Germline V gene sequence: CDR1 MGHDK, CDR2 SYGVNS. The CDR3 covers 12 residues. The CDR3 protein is CASETGNTEAFF.